A selection of T cell receptor beta chains follows, all from one sample in a study of CD8 T cells in Susac syndrome. MiXCR was run by TCRdb on the immunoSEQ multiplex PCR reads, yielding one entry per CDR3 protein. The data contain some 450,000 distinct CDR3 sequences, approximately 89% of them singletons. Sequenced sample: CD8+ T cells from PBMCs. These TCRs come from a human donor with multiple sclerosis. The CDR3 runs from the conserved cysteine through the conserved F or W. A D gene is named only where the DNA matches it firmly. Clone size is given for some rows only: seen once, a few or many times, or a class if the clone is expanded.

V	J	D	size	DNA	CDR3
TRBV7-9	TRBJ2-1	.	.	TGTGCCAGCAGCTCTCTCGAGCGTGACAATGAGCAGTTCTTC	CASSSLERDNEQFF
TRBV27	TRBJ1-1	.	.	TGTGCCAGCAGAACAGGCTCGTTGAACACTGAAGCTTTCTTT	CASRTGSLNTEAFF
TRBV5-1	TRBJ1-4	TRBD1	.	TGCGCCAGCAGCTTCTCCGGGACAGGGGGCGAAAAACTGTTTTTT	CASSFSGTGGEKLFF
TRBV4-1	TRBJ2-7	TRBD2	few	TGCGCCAGCAGCCAAGTAGCGGGAACCTACGAGCAGTACTTC	CASSQVAGTYEQYF
TRBV2	TRBJ1-1	.	.	TGTGCCAGCGTTCGAGACAGTTTTGAAGACACTGAAGCTTTCTTT	CASVRDSFEDTEAFF
TRBV6-2/TRBV6-3	TRBJ1-2	TRBD1	.	TGTGCCAGCAGTTACGCATCTTCAGGGGGGGAGATAGATGGCTACACCTTC	CASSYASSGGEIDGYTF
TRBV5-6	TRBJ1-1	.	.	TGTGCCAGCAGCTTGAAGGTCACTGAAGCTTTCTTT	CASSLKVTEAFF
TRBV28	TRBJ2-3	TRBD1	.	TGTGCCAGCAGTTCGACAGGGTGGACAGATACGCAGTATTTT	CASSSTGWTDTQYF
TRBV4-1	TRBJ1-1	.	.	TGCGCCAGCAGCCTCCCTGGGGGGGGGAGCACTGAAGCTTTCTTT	CASSLPGGGSTEAFF
TRBV18	TRBJ1-5	.	once	TGTGCCAGCTCACCATACGGGGGCCGGAGCAATCAGCCCCAGCATTTT	CASSPYGGRSNQPQHF
TRBV6-5	TRBJ1-1	.	.	TGTGCCAGCAAGGGGCAGGGAGTCACTGAAGCTTTCTTT	CASKGQGVTEAFF
TRBV5-1	TRBJ1-2	TRBD1	.	TGCGCCAGCAGCTTTGGGACAGGAGCCAACTATGGCTACACCTTC	CASSFGTGANYGYTF
TRBV6-5	TRBJ2-1	TRBD2	.	TGTGCCAGCAGCCCAGGACTAGCGGGAGTGATTGAGCAGTTCTTC	CASSPGLAGVIEQFF
TRBV29-1	TRBJ2-7	TRBD1	.	TGCAGCGTCGCTGGGGGACAGGGTGGTTACGAGCAGTACTTC	CSVAGGQGGYEQYF
TRBV4-1	TRBJ2-2	.	.	TGCGCCAGCAGCCAAGGGCCAGGGGAAAGGGAGCTGTTTTTT	CASSQGPGERELFF
TRBV6-1	TRBJ1-1	TRBD1	.	TGTGCCAGCAGGGATTACAGGGGGAGGGACACTGAAGCTTTCTTT	CASRDYRGRDTEAFF
TRBV20-1	TRBJ2-7	TRBD1	.	TGCAGTGCTAGAGATCTACAGGGGGCCTACTACGAGCAGTACTTC	CSARDLQGAYYEQYF
TRBV6-1	TRBJ2-1	TRBD2	.	TGTGCCAGCAGTGAACTAGCGGGGATCTACAATGAGCAGTTCTTC	CASSELAGIYNEQFF
TRBV13	TRBJ1-1	.	once	TGTGCCAGCAGCTTGGGGATGGGATTGAACACTGAAGCTTTCTTT	CASSLGMGLNTEAFF
TRBV13	TRBJ2-1	TRBD1	.	TGTGCCAGCAGCTCCGGGACAGTATACAATGAGCAGTTCTTC	CASSSGTVYNEQFF
TRBV7-8	TRBJ1-3	.	.	TGTGCCAGCAGCCCCCAAGATTTGGGGGCGTGGGGAAACACCATATATTTT	CASSPQDLGAWGNTIYF
TRBV3-1	TRBJ2-5	.	.	TGTGCCAGCAGCCAAGATATAGAGACCCAGTACTTC	CASSQDIETQYF
TRBV7-9	TRBJ2-2	TRBD2	once	TGTGCCAGCAGCTTAAGCGGGGACGACACCGGGGAGCTGTTTTTT	CASSLSGDDTGELFF
TRBV5-4	TRBJ2-2	.	few	TGTGCCAGCAGCTTGAAAATAGGGATCATACTCACCGGGGAGCTGTTTTTT	CASSLKIGIILTGELFF
TRBV6-1	TRBJ2-1	.	.	TGTGCCAGCAGGACCGGGTCCCCCAATGAGCAGTTCTTC	CASRTGSPNEQFF
TRBV2	TRBJ2-1	TRBD2	.	TGTGCCAGCAGTCTCACCGCGGGGGGTAGCTCCTACAATGAGCAGTTCTTC	CASSLTAGGSSYNEQFF
TRBV9	TRBJ2-3	TRBD1	.	TGTGCCAGCAGCGTAGAACGCGACAGGGAGATAACAGGTACGCAGTATTTT	CASSVERDREITGTQYF
TRBV28	TRBJ2-7	.	.	TGTGCCAGCGGACAGACCTACGAGCAGTACTTC	CASGQTYEQYF
TRBV21-1	TRBJ1-3	.	.	TGTGCCAGCAGCAAAGCACGAGGTACCTCTCCGTCGTCTGGAAACACCATATATTTT	CASSKARGTSPSSGNTIYF
TRBV27	TRBJ1-1	.	.	TGTGCCAGCAGTTTCCTGTTACCGGGACAAGATTCGAACACTGAAGCTTTCTTT	CASSFLLPGQDSNTEAFF
TRBV27	TRBJ1-1	TRBD1	.	TGTGCCAGCAGTCTCGGACAGGGAGGCGTTGGCACTGAAGCTTTCTTT	CASSLGQGGVGTEAFF
TRBV5-1	TRBJ2-2	.	.	TGCGCCAGCAGCTTGTGGAACACCGGGGAGCTGTTTTTT	CASSLWNTGELFF
TRBV6-1	TRBJ2-3	.	.	TGTGCCAGCAGTGAAATTTCGGGGGGCGCAGATACGCAGTATTTT	CASSEISGGADTQYF
TRBV19	TRBJ1-1	.	.	TGTGCCAGTAGGAACAGAGCTGAAGCTTTCTTT	CASRNRAEAFF
TRBV6-1	TRBJ1-5	.	.	TGTGCCAGCGGCCCGGCTAGCAATCAGCCCCAGCATTTT	CASGPASNQPQHF
TRBV2	TRBJ2-7	TRBD2	.	TGTGCCAGCATCATCCAATGGGCGGGGGGGTCCTACGAGCAGTACTTC	CASIIQWAGGSYEQYF
TRBV3-1	TRBJ2-7	.	.	TGTGCCAGCAGCCAAGATGGGGGCAACTACGAGCAGTACTTC	CASSQDGGNYEQYF
TRBV29-1	TRBJ2-5	.	.	TGCAGCGGAGCTGGACAGTTCCCGGAGACCCAGTACTTC	CSGAGQFPETQYF
TRBV5-8	TRBJ2-5	.	few	TGTGCCAGCAGCTTGGGCCGGGGGTCGGAGACCCAGTATTTC	CASSLGRGSETQYF
TRBV6-5	TRBJ2-5	.	.	TGTGCCAGCAGTTACTCGATTGGGTACCGAGAGACCCAGTACTTC	CASSYSIGYRETQYF
TRBV27	TRBJ2-7	TRBD1	.	TGTGCCAGCAGTACAGGGGCCTCTACTTACGAGCAGTACTTC	CASSTGASTYEQYF
TRBV27	TRBJ2-1	.	once	TGTGCCAGCTTTGGGCACAATGAGCAGTTCTTC	CASFGHNEQFF
TRBV5-8	TRBJ1-2	.	once	TGTGCCAGCAGAGGACGGACAGACTCCTCGGCCTATGGCTACACCTTC	CASRGRTDSSAYGYTF
TRBV10-3	TRBJ2-7	.	.	TGTGCCATCACCAGGACCAACACCCCCTACGAGCAGTACTTC	CAITRTNTPYEQYF
TRBV11-2	TRBJ1-1	.	.	TGTGCCAGCAGCTTCTTTATGAGGGGAATGGACACTGAAGCTTTCTTT	CASSFFMRGMDTEAFF
TRBV7-6	TRBJ2-7	TRBD1	.	TGTGCCAGCAGCGGCGGACAGGGGCTTTCCTACGAGCAGTACTTC	CASSGGQGLSYEQYF
TRBV2	TRBJ2-5	TRBD2	.	TGTGCCAGCAGTCCGGGAGGAAGGGTGGAGACCCAGTACTTC	CASSPGGRVETQYF
TRBV11-1	TRBJ2-2	.	.	TGTGCCAGCAGCTTACCGGACCCCTGGCTGTTTTTT	CASSLPDPWLFF
TRBV14	TRBJ1-6	.	.	TGTGCCAGCAGCCAAGAAGCAGGGTGGAATTCACCCCTCCACTTT	CASSQEAGWNSPLHF
TRBV15	TRBJ1-5	.	.	TGTGCCACCAGCAGAGTAAACGTGGACAATCAGCCCCAGCATTTT	CATSRVNVDNQPQHF
TRBV3-1	TRBJ1-2	.	.	TGTGCCAGCAGCCAAGAGTCTTGGGGGTACTCTGACTATGGCTACACCTTC	CASSQESWGYSDYGYTF
TRBV10-2	TRBJ2-7	TRBD2	.	TGCGCCAGCAGTGAGTCGACTCGCGGGAGAACCTACGAGCAGTACTTC	CASSESTRGRTYEQYF